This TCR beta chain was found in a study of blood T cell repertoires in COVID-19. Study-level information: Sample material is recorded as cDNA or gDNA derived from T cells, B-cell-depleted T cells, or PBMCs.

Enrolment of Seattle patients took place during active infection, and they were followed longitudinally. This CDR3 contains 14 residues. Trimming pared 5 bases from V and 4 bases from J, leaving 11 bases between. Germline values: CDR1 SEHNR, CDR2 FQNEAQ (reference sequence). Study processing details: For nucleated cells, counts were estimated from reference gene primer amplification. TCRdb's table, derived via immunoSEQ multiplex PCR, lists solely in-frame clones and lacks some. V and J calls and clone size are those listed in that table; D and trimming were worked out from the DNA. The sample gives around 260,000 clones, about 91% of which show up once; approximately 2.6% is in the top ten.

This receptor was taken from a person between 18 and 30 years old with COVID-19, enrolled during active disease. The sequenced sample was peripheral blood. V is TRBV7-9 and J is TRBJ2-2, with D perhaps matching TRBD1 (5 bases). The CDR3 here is CASSVDIFTGELFF. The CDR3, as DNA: TGTGCCAGCAGCGTGGACATATTCACCGGGGAGCTGTTTTTT.